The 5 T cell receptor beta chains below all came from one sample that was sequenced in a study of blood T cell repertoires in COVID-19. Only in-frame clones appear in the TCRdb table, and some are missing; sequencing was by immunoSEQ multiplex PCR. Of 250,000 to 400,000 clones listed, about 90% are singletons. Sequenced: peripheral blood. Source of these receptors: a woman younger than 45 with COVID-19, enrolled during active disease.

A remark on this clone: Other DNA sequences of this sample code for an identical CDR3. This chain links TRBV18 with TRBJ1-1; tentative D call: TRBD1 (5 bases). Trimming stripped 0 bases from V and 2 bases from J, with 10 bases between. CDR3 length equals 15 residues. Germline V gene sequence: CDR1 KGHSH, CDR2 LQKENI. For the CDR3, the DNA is TGTGCCAGCTCACCACCGGGGGGTCCTAACACTGAAGCTTTCTTT. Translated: CASSPPGGPNTEAFF. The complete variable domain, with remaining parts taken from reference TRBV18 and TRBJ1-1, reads NAGVMQNPRHLVRRRGQEARLRCSPMKGHSHVYWYRQLPEEGLKFMVYLQKENIIDESGMPKERFSAEFPKEGPSILRIQQVVRGDSAAYFCASSPPGGPNTEAFFGQGTRLTVV.

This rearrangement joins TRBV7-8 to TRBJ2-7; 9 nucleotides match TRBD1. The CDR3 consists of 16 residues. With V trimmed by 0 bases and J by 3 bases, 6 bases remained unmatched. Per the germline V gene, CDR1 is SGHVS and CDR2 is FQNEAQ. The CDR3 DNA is TGTGCCAGCAGCTTAGCGGCGGGACAGGGCCACTACGAGCAGTACTTC. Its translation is CASSLAAGQGHYEQYF. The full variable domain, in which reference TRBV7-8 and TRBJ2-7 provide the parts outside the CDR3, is GAGVSQSPRYKVAKRGQDVALRCDPISGHVSLFWYQQALGQGPEFLTYFQNEAQLDKSGLPSDRFFAERPEGSVSTLKIQRTQQEDSAVYLCASSLAAGQGHYEQYFGPGTRLTVT.

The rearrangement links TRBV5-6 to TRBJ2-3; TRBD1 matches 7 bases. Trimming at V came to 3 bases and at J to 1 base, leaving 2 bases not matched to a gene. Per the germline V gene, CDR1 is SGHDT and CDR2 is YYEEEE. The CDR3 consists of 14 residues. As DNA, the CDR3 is TGTGCCAGCAGCTGGGACAGCGGCACAGATACGCAGTATTTT. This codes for CASSWDSGTDTQYF.

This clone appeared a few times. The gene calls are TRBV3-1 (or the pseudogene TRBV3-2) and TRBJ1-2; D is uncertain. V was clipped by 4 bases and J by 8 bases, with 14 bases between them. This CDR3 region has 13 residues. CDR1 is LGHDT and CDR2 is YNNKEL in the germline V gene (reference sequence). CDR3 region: CASSPYAGGGYTF. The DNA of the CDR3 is TGTGCCAGCAGCCCGTACGCAGGTGGGGGCTACACCTTC.

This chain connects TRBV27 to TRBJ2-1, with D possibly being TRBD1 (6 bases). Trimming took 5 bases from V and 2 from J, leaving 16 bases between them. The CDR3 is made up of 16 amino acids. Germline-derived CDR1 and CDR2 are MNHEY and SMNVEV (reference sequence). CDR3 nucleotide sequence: TGTGCCAGCAGTCCCTCCGGGACATTCCCCTACAATGAGCAGTTCTTC. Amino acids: CASSPSGTFPYNEQFF.